The entry below describes one TCR beta chain. As yet, its antigen is unknown. The PCR used 60 Vbeta and 13 Jbeta primers. The protocol was immunoSEQ multiplex PCR, while the TCRdb copy is restricted to in-frame clones and leaves out a portion. This sample contains some 120,000 clones. The data derive from a study of cytomegalovirus exposure and HLA in healthy donors. Study-level points and caveats: In vitro, three CMV-associated chains proved specific for CMV antigens. An apparent linkage of common viral pathogens to several of the most significant clusters emerged in a later analysis. The authors later linked a missense DCLRE1C variant to TCR beta V- and J-gene trimming.

Trimming took 2 bases from V and 2 from J, leaving 7 bases between them. The CDR3 loop spans 13 amino acids. The germline V gene has CDR1 SGHAT and CDR2 FQNNGV. The receptor was derived from a man between 18 and 35 years old in good health and CMV-seronegative. The sequencing sample was made of PBMCs. V is TRBV11-2 and J is TRBJ2-7, with D possibly TRBD2 on 5 matching bases. CDR3 coding DNA: TGTGCCAGCAGCTTACCGGGGACCTACGAGCAGTACTTC. As protein: CASSLPGTYEQYF.